The 14 T cell receptor beta chains below were found in one sample sequenced in a study of STAT5B mutations in CD4+ large granular lymphocyte leukemia. Sequencing used immunoSEQ multiplex PCR; TCRdb keeps in-frame clones, though not all of them. The sample shows 30,000 to 35,000 clones, 81% of them seen only once. Sequences were obtained from CD4+ T cells from blood buffy coats. Source of these receptors: a human donor in good health.

The V gene is TRBV7-2, the J gene TRBJ2-3; tentatively, D is TRBD2 (5 bases). Trimming took off 3 bases at V and 1 base at J, with 8 bases between the two ends. This CDR3 comprises 14 residues. Germline assignment: CDR1 SGHTA and CDR2 FQGNSA. In nucleotides, the CDR3 is TGTGCCAGCAGCTTTTACGGGGGCACAGATACGCAGTATTTT. Encoded protein: CASSFYGGTDTQYF.

This clone was observed a handful of times. V usage is TRBV5-1 and J usage is TRBJ2-2, with TRBD2 matching 11 bases. The trim removed 4 bases at V and 2 bases at J, leaving 4 bases unmatched. Germline CDR1 reads SGHRS; CDR2 reads YFSETQ. The CDR3 covers 16 residues. In DNA form, the CDR3 reads TGCGCCAGCAGCCCGGGACTAGCGGAAAACACCGGGGAGCTGTTTTTT. As protein: CASSPGLAENTGELFF.

The chain is built from TRBV5-1 and TRBJ2-1, with TRBD2 identical over 10 bases. The CDR3 is made up of 17 amino acids. The V segment lost 0 bases and the J segment 9 bases; nucleotides outside the gene matches: 12. The germline V gene encodes CDR1 SGHRS and CDR2 YFSETQ. The CDR3 DNA reads TGCGCCAGCAGCTTGGCGCTAGCGGGAGTAGGTAATAGTGAGCAGTTCTTC. This encodes CASSLALAGVGNSEQFF.

In DNA form, the CDR3 reads TGTGCCAGCAGCCCGGGACAGAACTATGGCTACACCTTC. This sequence encodes CASSPGQNYGYTF. This chain links TRBV5-4 with TRBJ1-2, with 7 bases identical to TRBD1. Trimming cost V 4 bases and J 2 bases; bases outside gene matches: 2. Germline V CDR1 and CDR2: SGHNT, YYREEE (reference sequence). This CDR3 spans 13 amino acids.

This clone was detected once. The rearrangement uses TRBV7-2 and TRBJ1-3, with 7 bases identical to TRBD1. The V gene end was trimmed by 1 base and the J gene end by 2 bases; junction bases not matched to a gene: 2. The CDR3 is made up of 15 amino acids. Germline V CDR1 and CDR2: SGHTA, FQGNSA. The DNA of the CDR3 is TGTGCCAGCAGCTTAGTAACAGGGGCTGGAAACACCATATATTTT. It translates to CASSLVTGAGNTIYF.

The chain combines TRBV6-5 with TRBJ2-3, with TRBD2 as a possible D gene (5 bases). CDR3 length: 14 amino acids. Trimming shortened V by 3 bases and J by 4 bases, and 11 bases separated the two germline ends. Germline loops: CDR1 MNHEY, CDR2 SVGAGI. The chain's CDR3 is CASSYLGEADTQYF. Here the CDR3 DNA reads TGTGCCAGCAGTTATCTGGGAGAAGCAGATACGCAGTATTTT.

The chain links TRBV10-1 to TRBJ2-2; tentative D call: TRBD1 (6 bases). The CDR3 contains 13 residues. The V gene's germline CDR1 is WNHNN and CDR2 SYGVQD (reference sequence). The ends were cut back, 6 bases at V and 4 bases at J, with 9 bases in the middle. In DNA form, the CDR3 reads TGCGCCAGCAGCCGGGACATCACCGGGGAGCTGTTTTTT. Translated, it gives CASSRDITGELFF.

This clone was picked up one time. The CDR3 DNA reads TGTGCCAGCAGCCCCGACAGGGGCTACGAGCAGTACTTC. Translating it yields CASSPDRGYEQYF. This chain joins TRBV7-7 and TRBJ2-7, with 8 bases fitting TRBD1. V lost 5 bases, J lost 3 bases, and 3 bases stayed unmatched. There are 13 residues in the CDR3. Germline V lookup: CDR1 SSHAT, CDR2 FNYEAQ (reference sequence).

The chain carries TRBV14 and TRBJ2-3; 9 bases map to TRBD1. The CDR3 sequence is 16 residues long. CDR1 and CDR2 (germline): SGHDN, FVKESK. With V trimmed by 0 bases and J by 6 bases, 7 bases remained unmatched. This CDR3 reads CASSQDLGQGTDTQYF. CDR3 nucleotide sequence: TGTGCCAGCAGCCAAGATTTGGGACAGGGTACGGATACGCAGTATTTT.

The count of this clone is one. The genes are TRBV4-3 and TRBJ2-1; TRBD2 matches at 13 bases. V shed 1 base and J 9 bases; nucleotides not matched to a gene: 3. The germline CDR1 and CDR2 sequences are LGHNA and YSLEER. The CDR3 has 15 residues. The CDR3 region is CASSQGTSGRVEQFF. The CDR3 DNA is TGCGCCAGCAGCCAAGGGACTAGCGGGAGAGTTGAGCAGTTCTTC.

This clone was seen more than once but under ten times. The V call is TRBV6-5, the J call TRBJ2-5, with 7 bases that match TRBD1. This CDR3 is 14 amino acids long. Germline V gene sequence: CDR1 MNHEY, CDR2 SVGAGI. With 5 bases clipped from V and 5 bases from J, the junction kept 8 bases outside the gene matches. This chain's CDR3 is CASSGTAEAETQYF. The CDR3 region has the DNA TGTGCCAGCAGTGGGACAGCCGAGGCGGAGACCCAGTACTTC.

The gene calls are TRBV5-1 and TRBJ2-1; D might be TRBD1 or TRBD2, each matching 5 bases. This CDR3 comprises 15 residues. The germline V and J ends were trimmed by 7 bases and 7 bases, with 21 bases remaining between them. CDR1 is SGHRS and CDR2 is YFSETQ in the germline V gene. CDR3 DNA: TGCGCCAGCTTCCGAGGGGAGTTCGGGGCGAATGAGCAGTTCTTC. This encodes CASFRGEFGANEQFF.

The chain has TRBV9 and TRBJ2-2; 7 positions agree with TRBD1. The trim removed 3 bases at V and 6 bases at J, leaving 14 bases unmatched. The CDR3 has 17 amino acids. CDR1 and CDR2 from the germline V gene are SGDLS and YYNGEE. The DNA for the CDR3 is TGTGCCAGCAGCGCCCGAGGACAGGAAGAGACCTCCGGGGAGCTGTTTTTT. It codes for CASSARGQEETSGELFF.

V and J are TRBV28 and TRBJ2-3; 8 bases map to TRBD2. Germline lookup yields CDR1 MDHEN and CDR2 SYDVKM. This CDR3 has 18 residues. With 1 base clipped from V and 0 bases from J, the junction kept 9 bases outside the gene matches. The CDR3 spells CASSLSAGGVASTDTQYF. The CDR3 DNA is TGTGCCAGCAGTTTATCGGCGGGAGGCGTTGCTAGCACAGATACGCAGTATTTT.